A selection of T cell receptor beta chains follows, all from one sample in a study of T cells in Graves' hyperthyroidism and ophthalmopathy. TCRdb redid the calling of the multiplex PCR reads with MiXCR, one entry per CDR3 protein. The data show 360,000 or so distinct CDR3 sequences, roughly 20% seen once. Sequences were obtained from blood. These receptors were collected from a middle-aged woman with Graves' ophthalmopathy. The CDR3 runs from the conserved cysteine through the conserved F or W. D genes are given only for firm matches. Clone size is stated in some rows and not others, as once, few, many or a class when expanded.

.,TRBJ1-5,many,TRBV28,18,TGTGCCAGCAGTTTATCGGGGTTGGGGCTGGGGCGGGATCAGCCCCAGCATTTT,CASSLSGLGLGRDQPQHF
TRBD1,TRBJ1-5,many,TRBV19,15,TGTGCCAGTAGTAGCGGGGCAGGGGGCGGTCAGCCCCAGCATTTT,CASSSGAGGGQPQHF
.,TRBJ2-5,many,TRBV15,15,TGTGCCACCAGCAGAGATGGGCAGAACCAAGAGACCCAGTACTTC,CATSRDGQNQETQYF
.,TRBJ1-5,.,TRBV6-5,17,TGTGCCAGCAGTTACAGGGGGAGTATTTATAGCAATCAGCCCCAGCATTTT,CASSYRGSIYSNQPQHF
TRBD2,TRBJ2-7,many,TRBV19,13,TGTGCCAGTAGACAGACTAGCAATTACGAGCAGTACTTC,CASRQTSNYEQYF
.,TRBJ2-2,many,TRBV30,12,TGTGCCTTACCCGGGGGTTCCGGGGAGCTGTTTTTT,CALPGGSGELFF
.,TRBJ1-5,many,TRBV4-1,16,TGCGCCAGCAGCCAGGAACAGACTTCTAGACATCAGCCCCAGCATTTT,CASSQEQTSRHQPQHF
.,TRBJ2-2,many,TRBV12-3/TRBV12-4,13,TGTGCCTCCTTCCTAGCGTTCCCCGGGGAGCTGTTTTTT,CASFLAFPGELFF
TRBD2,TRBJ2-7,many,TRBV5-5,15,TGTGCCAGCAGCTATTCGGGACTAGCGATCTACGAGCAGTACTTC,CASSYSGLAIYEQYF
.,TRBJ1-1,many,TRBV27,12,TGTGCCAGCAGTCGGGGGGCTACTGAAGCTTTCTTT,CASSRGATEAFF
.,TRBJ1-5,many,TRBV7-2,16,TGTGCCAGCAGCTTACGGCTAGGGAGGGGCAATCAGCCCCAGCATTTT,CASSLRLGRGNQPQHF
TRBD1,TRBJ2-2,many,TRBV15,17,TGTGCCACCAGCAGAGCGGGGGACAGGGTAAACACCGGGGAGCTGTTTTTT,CATSRAGDRVNTGELFF
TRBD2,TRBJ2-7,.,TRBV29-1,17,TGCAGCGTTGAAGAAAGGGGGCTAGCGGGGGCCCTCTACGAGCAGTACTTC,CSVEERGLAGALYEQYF
TRBD1,TRBJ1-5,.,TRBV2,14,TGTGCCAGCAGGGGGGACAGGAGGCACCAGCCCCAGCATTTT,CASRGDRRHQPQHF
.,TRBJ2-7,many,TRBV30,14,TGTGCCTGGAGGGGGACAAGTGATACCTACGAGCAGTACTTC,CAWRGTSDTYEQYF
.,TRBJ2-7,many,TRBV9,14,TGTGCCAGCCCAGTGGGCCACGACAGGCGGACCAAGTACTTC,CASPVGHDRRTKYF
TRBD1,TRBJ2-7,many,TRBV30,14,TGTGCCCGGTCGGGGACAGGGAGTACCTACGAGCAGTACTTC,CARSGTGSTYEQYF
.,TRBJ2-7,.,TRBV27,14,TGTGCCAGCCGGAAGGGCAGGGAGACCTACGAGCAGTCCTTC,CASRKGRETYEQSF
TRBD2,TRBJ2-3,.,TRBV20-1,13,TGCAGTGGGGGCGGGGGAGAGTTAGATACGCAGTATTTT,CSGGGGELDTQYF
TRBD1,TRBJ1-2,few,TRBV28,14,TGTGCCAGCCGGGCCCCGACAGGGACGTATGGCTACACCTTC,CASRAPTGTYGYTF
TRBD1,TRBJ1-1,many,TRBV11-2,15,TGTGCCAGCAGCTTAGGGACAGGGCGAGAAACTGAAGCTTTCTTT,CASSLGTGRETEAFF
.,TRBJ2-7,few,TRBV28,14,TGTGCCAGCAGTTTATCAGGGTTCGCCGACGAGCAGTACTTC,CASSLSGFADEQYF
TRBD2,TRBJ2-1,many,TRBV11-2,14,TGTGCCAGCAGCTTAGGACTAGCGGAGCATGAGCAGTTCTTC,CASSLGLAEHEQFF
TRBD2,TRBJ2-7,many,TRBV13,16,TGTGCCAGCAGCTTAGGCACATCCCAGACTAGCGGGAGAATGGTTTTC,CASSLGTSQTSGRMVF
.,TRBJ1-3,many,TRBV2,11,TGTGCCATCGGGGGGGACCCCACCATATATTTT,CAIGGDPTIYF
.,TRBJ2-2,many,TRBV7-2,13,TGTGCCAGCAGAGGCGGCCCCACCGGGGAGCTGTTTTTT,CASRGGPTGELFF
.,TRBJ1-5,.,TRBV20-1,15,TGCAGTGCTTCATATACCGGACGGAGCAATCAGCCCCAGCATTTT,CSASYTGRSNQPQHF
.,TRBJ2-5,many,TRBV28,14,TGTGCCAGCAGCCTCAGGGGGGGTTTAAAGACCCAGTACTTC,CASSLRGGLKTQYF
.,TRBJ1-1,many,TRBV20-1,12,TGCAGTGGCCAGGGCGTGTCTACTGAAGCTTTCTTT,CSGQGVSTEAFF
TRBD2,TRBJ2-7,many,TRBV7-2,14,TGTGCCAGCAGCGGAGCGGGGAGCTCCTACGAGCAGTACTTC,CASSGAGSSYEQYF
.,TRBJ1-2,many,TRBV4-1,13,TGCGCCAGCAGCCAAGTTGGAGGGGACGGCTACACCTTC,CASSQVGGDGYTF
.,TRBJ1-3,many,TRBV7-2,15,TGTGCCAGCAGCCTAGCCCCGGGACGAAGAAACACCATATATTTT,CASSLAPGRRNTIYF